The sequence of this T cell receptor beta chain was determined in a study of breast tumors, draining lymph nodes, adjacent tissues. This clonotype was detected many times. What it recognizes is unknown. TCRdb independently ran MiXCR on the multiplex PCR reads; one entry per CDR3 protein. The repertoire consists of about 52,000 distinct CDR3 sequences, with less than 55% occurring once and the leading ten covering under 12%. The CDR3 extends over 16 amino acids. Between the trimmed V and J ends, which lost 0 bases and 0 bases, there was a span of 9 bases. CDR1 and CDR2 (germline): LGHNA, YNFKEQ. Study findings and constraints: Tumor T cell lymph node origin was a supported hypothesis, not proven. Tumor TCR diversity was below lymph nodes but above nontumor tissue. The data were judged consistent with most tumor T cells coming from lymph node and expanding in tumor. Luminal-like breast cancer showed significantly greater tumor-nontumor repertoire similarity than basal-like breast cancer did.

The sequence derives from a female donor with breast cancer. Some clones in this sample may be carry-over from other donors' samples. V usage is TRBV4-2 and J usage is TRBJ2-4; D call uncertain. Material for sequencing was breast tumor tissue. The CDR3 DNA is TGTGCCAGCAGCCAAGATACGGGTATAGCCAAAAACATTCAGTACTTC. It is translated as CASSQDTGIAKNIQYF.